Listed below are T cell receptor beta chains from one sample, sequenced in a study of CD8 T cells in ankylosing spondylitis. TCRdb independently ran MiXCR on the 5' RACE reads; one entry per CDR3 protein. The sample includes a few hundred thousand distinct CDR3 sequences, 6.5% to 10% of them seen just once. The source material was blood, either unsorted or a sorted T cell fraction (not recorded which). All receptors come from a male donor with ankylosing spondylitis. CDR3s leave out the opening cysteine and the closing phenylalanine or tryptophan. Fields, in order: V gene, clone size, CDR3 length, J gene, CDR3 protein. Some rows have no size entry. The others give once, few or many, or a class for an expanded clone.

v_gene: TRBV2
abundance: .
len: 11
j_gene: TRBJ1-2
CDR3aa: ASPKREVYGYT

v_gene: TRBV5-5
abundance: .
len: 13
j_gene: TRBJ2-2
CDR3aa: ASWAGPANTGELF

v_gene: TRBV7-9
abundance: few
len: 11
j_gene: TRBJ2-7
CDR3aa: ASSLVAAGEQY

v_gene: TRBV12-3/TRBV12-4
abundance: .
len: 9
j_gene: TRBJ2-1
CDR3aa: ASSLGQGAF

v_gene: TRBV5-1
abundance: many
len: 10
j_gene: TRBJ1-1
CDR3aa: ASGAGDTEAF

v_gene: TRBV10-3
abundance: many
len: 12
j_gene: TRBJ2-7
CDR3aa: AISPGQGGYEQY

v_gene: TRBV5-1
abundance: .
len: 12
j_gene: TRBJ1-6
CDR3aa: ASSLTGNNSPLH

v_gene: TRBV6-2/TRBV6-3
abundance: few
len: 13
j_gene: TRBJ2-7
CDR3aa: ASSSGTGLPYEQY

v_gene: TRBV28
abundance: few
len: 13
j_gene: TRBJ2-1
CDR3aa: ASSTQGARYNEQF

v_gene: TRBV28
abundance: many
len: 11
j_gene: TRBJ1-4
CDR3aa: ASTGATNEKLF

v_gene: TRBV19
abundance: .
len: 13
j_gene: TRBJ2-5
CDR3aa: ASSIRAGGQETQY

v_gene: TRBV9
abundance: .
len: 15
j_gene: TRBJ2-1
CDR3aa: ASSVEWTSRSYNEQF

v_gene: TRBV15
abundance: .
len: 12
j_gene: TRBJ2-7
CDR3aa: ATSRGPIPNEQY

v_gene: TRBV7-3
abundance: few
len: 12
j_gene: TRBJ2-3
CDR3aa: ASSSRQSTDTQY

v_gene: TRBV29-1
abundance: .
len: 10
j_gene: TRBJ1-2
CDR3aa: SVVKDNYGYT

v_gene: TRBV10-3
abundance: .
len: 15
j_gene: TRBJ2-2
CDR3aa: ASDDPGLAGGTGELF

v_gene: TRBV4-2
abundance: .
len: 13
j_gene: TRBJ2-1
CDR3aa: ASSQVSMTYNEQF

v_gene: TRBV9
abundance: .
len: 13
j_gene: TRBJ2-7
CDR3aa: ASSVGGAGYYEQY

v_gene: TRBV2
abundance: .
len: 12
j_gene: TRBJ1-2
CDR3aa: ASRTDRANYGYT

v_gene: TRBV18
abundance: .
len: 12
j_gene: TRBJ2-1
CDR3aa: ASSGLEVGNEQF

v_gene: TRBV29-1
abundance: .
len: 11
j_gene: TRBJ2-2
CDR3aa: SAGWGNTGELF

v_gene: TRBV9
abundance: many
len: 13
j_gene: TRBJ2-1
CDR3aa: ASSVVGLPLDEQF

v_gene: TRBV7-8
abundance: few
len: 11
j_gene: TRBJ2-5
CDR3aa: ASSLAGKETQY

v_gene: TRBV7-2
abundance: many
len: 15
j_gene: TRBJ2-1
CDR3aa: ASSFAGLAGEGDEQF

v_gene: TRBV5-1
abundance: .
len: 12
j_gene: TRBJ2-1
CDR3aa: ASSSTSGSNEQF

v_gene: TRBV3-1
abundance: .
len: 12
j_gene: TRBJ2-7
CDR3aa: ASSQLAGGNEQY

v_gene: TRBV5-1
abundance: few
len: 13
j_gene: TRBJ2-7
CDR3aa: ASSLEGRGYDEQY

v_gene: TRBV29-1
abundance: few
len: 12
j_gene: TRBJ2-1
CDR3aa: SVGTSGRYNEQF

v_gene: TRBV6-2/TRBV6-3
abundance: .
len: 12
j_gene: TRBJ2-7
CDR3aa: ATSRAGDFYEQY

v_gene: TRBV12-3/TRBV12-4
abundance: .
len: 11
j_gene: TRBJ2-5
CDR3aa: ASSETGPETQY

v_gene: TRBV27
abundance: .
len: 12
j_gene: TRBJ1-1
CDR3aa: ASRPRTGGTEAF

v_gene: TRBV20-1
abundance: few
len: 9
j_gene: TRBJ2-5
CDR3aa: SARAVETQY

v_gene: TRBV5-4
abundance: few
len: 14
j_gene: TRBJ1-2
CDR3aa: ASSLGTTGDYYGYT

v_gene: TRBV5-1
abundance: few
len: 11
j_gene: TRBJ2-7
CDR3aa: ASSLVGSNEQY

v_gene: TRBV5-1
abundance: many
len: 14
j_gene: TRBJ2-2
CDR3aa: ASSPVPDVGFGELF

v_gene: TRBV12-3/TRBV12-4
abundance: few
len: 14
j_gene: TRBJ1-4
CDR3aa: ASSFFWVGTNEKLF

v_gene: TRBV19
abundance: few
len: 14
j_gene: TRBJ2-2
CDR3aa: ASRDIRELDTGELF

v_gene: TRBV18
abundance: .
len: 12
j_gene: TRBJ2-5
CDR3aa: ASSPGVSGETQY

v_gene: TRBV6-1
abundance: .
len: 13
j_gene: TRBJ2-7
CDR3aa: ASSEQGIVSYEQY

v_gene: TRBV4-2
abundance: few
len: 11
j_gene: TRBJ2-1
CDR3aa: ASSQDTVLAQF

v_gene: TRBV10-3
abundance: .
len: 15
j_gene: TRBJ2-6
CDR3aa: AIRLDRGPTGANVLT

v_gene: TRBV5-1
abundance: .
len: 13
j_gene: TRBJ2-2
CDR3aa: ASSLAQGMAGELF

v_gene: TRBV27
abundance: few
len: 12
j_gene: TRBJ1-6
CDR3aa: ASSFGTADSPLH

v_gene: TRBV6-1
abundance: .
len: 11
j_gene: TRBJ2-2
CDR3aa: ASSRTGSGELF

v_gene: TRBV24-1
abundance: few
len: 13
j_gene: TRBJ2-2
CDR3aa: ATSDMRVNTGELF

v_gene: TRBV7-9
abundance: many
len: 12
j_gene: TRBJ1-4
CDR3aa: ASSFSATNEKLF

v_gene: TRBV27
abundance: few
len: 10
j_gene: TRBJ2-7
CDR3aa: ASSLNGDEQY

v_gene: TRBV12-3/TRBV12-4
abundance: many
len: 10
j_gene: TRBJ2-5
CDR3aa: ASSQGGETQY

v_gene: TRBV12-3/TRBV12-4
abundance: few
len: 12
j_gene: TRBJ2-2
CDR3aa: ASSSSGASGELF

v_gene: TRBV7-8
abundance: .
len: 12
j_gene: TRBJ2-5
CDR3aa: ASSPGRLPETQY

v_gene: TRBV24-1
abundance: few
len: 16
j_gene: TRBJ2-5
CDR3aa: ATSDSDPVGGLGGTQY

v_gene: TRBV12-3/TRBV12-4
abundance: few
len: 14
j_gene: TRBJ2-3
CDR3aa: ASSFLASGSGDTQY

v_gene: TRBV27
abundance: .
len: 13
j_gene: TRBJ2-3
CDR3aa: ASSLRRPTPDTQY